The entry that follows covers one T cell receptor beta chain sequence. Its antigen is unidentified. The data derive from a study of post-analysis software for immune sequencing data. The overall study: Progressive-relapsing, secondary progressive and relapsing-remitting multiple sclerosis were among the disease courses included. General study findings and limits: Co-batched samples clustered tightly together by F measure. With TRBV5-6, TRBV5-1 and TRBV20-1 included, about five TRBV segments were more frequent in patients than in controls. A significant reduction in normalized Chao1 diversity was observed in multiple sclerosis patients versus controls.

The CDR3 contains 16 residues. V lost 1 base and J 0 bases, leaving 8 bases between the germline ends. Germline CDR1 and CDR2: SGHRS and YFSETQ. Tagging with unique molecular identifiers was a feature of the TCR beta cDNA libraries. Input of roughly 0.95 to 11 million T cells yielded a few hundred thousand cDNA molecules. TCRdb re-called the PCR reads through MiXCR, storing one row per CDR3 protein. The sample lists 600,000 to 700,000 distinct CDR3 sequences; approximately 60% were seen once. The sequence came from a girl aged 2 to 9 with multiple sclerosis. Material for sequencing was blood. This chain uses TRBV5-1 with TRBJ2-6, with D possibly called TRBD1 or TRBD2 (5 bases each). Written as DNA, the CDR3 is TGCGCCAGCAGCTTGTGGGGGAGCTCTGGGGCCAACGTCCTGACTTTC. This translates into CASSLWGSSGANVLTF.